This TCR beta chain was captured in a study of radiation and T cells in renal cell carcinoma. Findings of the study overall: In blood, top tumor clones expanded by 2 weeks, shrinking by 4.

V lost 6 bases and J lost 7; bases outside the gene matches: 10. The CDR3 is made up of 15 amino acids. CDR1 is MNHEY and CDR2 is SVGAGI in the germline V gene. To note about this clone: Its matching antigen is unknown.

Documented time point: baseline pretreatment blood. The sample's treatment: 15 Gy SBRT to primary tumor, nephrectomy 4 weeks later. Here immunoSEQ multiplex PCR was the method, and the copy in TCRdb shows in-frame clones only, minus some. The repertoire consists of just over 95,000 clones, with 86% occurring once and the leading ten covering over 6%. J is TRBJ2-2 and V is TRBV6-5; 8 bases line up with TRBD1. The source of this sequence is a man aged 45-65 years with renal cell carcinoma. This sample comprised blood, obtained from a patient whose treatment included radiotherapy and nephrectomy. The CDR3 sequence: CASRGQGGTGGELFF. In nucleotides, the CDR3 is TGTGCCAGCAGAGGACAGGGTGGAACCGGCGGGGAGCTGTTTTTT.